The 9 T cell receptor beta chains below were found in one sample sequenced in a study of early stage breast cancer tumors. Produced via immunoSEQ multiplex PCR; TCRdb's table is partial and in-frame only. The sample shows some 29,000 clones, just under 85% of them seen only once. Specimen: blood. These receptors all come from a person aged 45 to 59 with breast cancer.

This clone was seen just once. This chain uses TRBV5-5 with TRBJ2-2, with D perhaps TRBD1 or TRBD2 (5 bases each). The V gene's germline CDR1 is SGHKS and CDR2 YYEKEE (reference sequence). CDR3 length: 16 residues. V was trimmed by 4 bases and J by 4 bases, leaving 17 bases between them. The CDR3 nucleotides are TGTGCCAGCAGCACCCGCCAGGGAGCAGCCACCGGGGAGCTGTTTTTT. Protein product: CASSTRQGAATGELFF.

This chain uses TRBV6-5 with TRBJ2-7, with 10 bases fitting TRBD1. The V gene end was trimmed by 5 bases and the J gene end by 5 bases; junction bases not matched to a gene: 6. This CDR3 region has 14 residues. Germline CDR1 and CDR2: MNHEY and SVGAGI. CDR3 amino acids: CASSPGQGWNEQYF. The DNA for the CDR3 is TGTGCCAGCAGTCCGGGACAGGGGTGGAACGAGCAGTACTTC.

V gene TRBV30 combines with J gene TRBJ1-2, with 9 bases identical to TRBD1. The CDR3 is made up of 13 amino acids. The germline CDR1 and CDR2 sequences are GTSNPN and SVGIG (reference sequence). Unmatched junction bases numbered 4, after V lost 4 bases and J lost 4 bases. The CDR3 nucleotides are TGTGCCTGGAACGGGGGACAGGGCTATGGCTACACCTTC. Encoded protein: CAWNGGQGYGYTF.

In its sample, this clone was seen a few times. The rearrangement links TRBV2 to TRBJ1-2, with a possible D match to TRBD1 (5 bases). Germline V gene lookup returns CDR1 SNHLY and CDR2 FYNNEI. V was clipped by 7 bases and J by 7 bases, with 19 bases between them. The CDR3 length is 14 residues. As DNA, the CDR3 is TGTGCCAGCACCTTAGAGACAGTTTTGCGTGGCTACACCTTC. It specifies CASTLETVLRGYTF.

The chain joins TRBV2 to TRBJ2-3, with D possibly being TRBD2 (5 bases). Trimming removed 3 bases at V and 10 bases at J, with 17 bases between. The CDR3 runs to 14 residues. Germline CDR1 reads SNHLY; CDR2 reads FYNNEI. This CDR3 is CASSDGPLGLAQYF. The CDR3 DNA sequence: TGTGCCAGCAGTGATGGCCCACTAGGGTTGGCGCAGTATTTT. The variable domain in full, completed from reference TRBV2 and TRBJ2-3, reads EPEVTQTPSHQVTQMGQEVILRCVPISNHLYFYWYRQILGQKVEFLVSFYNNEISEKSEIFDDQFSVERPDGSNFTLKIRSTKLEDSAMYFCASSDGPLGLAQYFGPGTRLTVL.

The chain combines TRBV9 with TRBJ2-2; 8 nucleotides align to TRBD1. The junction had 8 bases not matched to a gene; V was cut back by 4 bases and J by 9 bases. This CDR3 spans 14 amino acids. In germline, CDR1 is SGDLS, CDR2 YYNGEE. This CDR3 is CASSPRTGTWELFF. In DNA form, the CDR3 reads TGTGCCAGCAGCCCAAGGACAGGGACGTGGGAGCTGTTTTTT.

The rearrangement links TRBV6-5 to TRBJ1-5; D is perhaps TRBD1 (6 bases). Germline assignment: CDR1 MNHEY and CDR2 SVGAGI. Trimming left V 6 bases short and J 0 bases short, with 12 bases between. The CDR3 has 15 amino acids. CDR3 nucleotide sequence: TGTGCCAGCAGGGTACAGGGTCATAGCAATCAGCCCCAGCATTTT. Its translation is CASRVQGHSNQPQHF.

The chain combines TRBV4-3 with TRBJ2-7; D ambiguous. This CDR3 is built from 13 residues. V was clipped by 0 bases and J by 3 bases, with 6 bases between them. Per the germline V gene, CDR1 is LGHNA and CDR2 is YSLEER. The CDR3 loop reads CASSQDASYEQYF. In DNA, the CDR3 is TGCGCCAGCAGCCAAGATGCCAGCTACGAGCAGTACTTC.

The chain is built from TRBV5-6 and TRBJ2-1; 7 positions match TRBD1. After removal of 4 bases from V and 8 bases from J, the junction contained 9 bases not matched to a gene. CDR1 is SGHDT, CDR2 YYEEEE, per germline. This CDR3 has 14 amino acids. The CDR3 spells CASSRIEQGDEQFF. DNA for the CDR3: TGTGCCAGCAGCCGGATAGAGCAGGGGGATGAGCAGTTCTTC.